The rows below give T cell receptor beta chains drawn from one sample of a study of blood T cell repertoires in COVID-19. Clones were read by immunoSEQ multiplex PCR, and TCRdb kept only the in-frame ones, dropping some. This sample has under 200,000 clones, with around 80% found just once. The source material was peripheral blood. All receptors derive from a man in his 70s with active or convalescent COVID-19. Both conserved end residues are part of each CDR3. A D gene is named only where the DNA matches it firmly. Where a row states a size, it is once, few, many or the class of an expanded clone; other rows omit it.

TRBV30	once	TRBJ2-6	.	TGTGCCTGGGGGGCTTGGGCTTCTGGGGCCAACGTCCTGACTTTC	CAWGAWASGANVLTF
TRBV7-7	.	TRBJ2-1	TRBD2	TGTGCTAGCAGCTTAGGGACTAGCGGGAGCCCCTCCTACAATGAGCAGTTCTTC	CASSLGTSGSPSYNEQFF
TRBV4-3	.	TRBJ1-6	.	TGCGCCAGCAGCCAAGGGAGGAACAACGGTTCACCCCTCCACTTT	CASSQGRNNGSPLHF
TRBV14	.	TRBJ2-3	TRBD2	TGTGCCAGCAGCTACTACCGGACTAGCGGGAGCCCGACAGATACGCAGTATTTT	CASSYYRTSGSPTDTQYF
TRBV9	few	TRBJ1-5	.	TGTGCCAGCAGCGTAGATCCTAATCAGCCCCAGCATTTT	CASSVDPNQPQHF
TRBV2	.	TRBJ1-1	.	TGTGCCAGCCGAAACAGGGTTGACACTGAAGCTTTCTTT	CASRNRVDTEAFF
TRBV13	.	TRBJ2-1	TRBD1	TGTGCCAGCAGCTTGACCACCCAAGGGGGCGCCTACAATGAGCAGTTCTTC	CASSLTTQGGAYNEQFF
TRBV6-5	.	TRBJ2-7	.	TGTGCCAGCAGTTATAGTTCTCACTCCTACGAGCAGTACTTC	CASSYSSHSYEQYF
TRBV9	.	TRBJ1-2	.	TGTGCCAGCAGCGATCCCCTTTCCTACACCTTC	CASSDPLSYTF
TRBV7-2	.	TRBJ2-7	.	TGTGCCAGCAGCTTGAGCAGGTTATCGGGGGAGCAGTACTTC	CASSLSRLSGEQYF
TRBV27	.	TRBJ1-2	.	TGTGCCAGCAGTCCACCGCCGTACCGAGGCTTTAACTATGGCTACACCTTC	CASSPPPYRGFNYGYTF
TRBV20-1	.	TRBJ1-2	TRBD1	TGCAGTGCAACACAGGGGTATGGCTACACCTTC	CSATQGYGYTF
TRBV19	.	TRBJ1-5	TRBD1	TGTGCCAGTAGTGGAGGGACAGCGAATAGCAATCAGCCCCAGCATTTT	CASSGGTANSNQPQHF
TRBV11-2	.	TRBJ1-2	.	TGTGCCAGCAGCCCCGTCCTGGCCCCGGGGGGCTACACCTTC	CASSPVLAPGGYTF
TRBV29-1	.	TRBJ2-7	TRBD2	TGCAGCGTTGATAGTGGGCCGGGAGGTGGCTCCTACGAGCAGTACTTC	CSVDSGPGGGSYEQYF
TRBV15	few	TRBJ1-1	.	TGTGCCACCAGCAGAGATTTGCGCCCTGAAGCTTTCTTT	CATSRDLRPEAFF
TRBV6-2/TRBV6-3	.	TRBJ1-2	.	TGTGCCAGCAGTTACACAGTCTATGGCTACACCTTC	CASSYTVYGYTF
TRBV7-8	.	TRBJ1-6	.	TGTGCCAGCAGCTTAGATGAGAATTCACCCCTCCACTTT	CASSLDENSPLHF
TRBV7-9	.	TRBJ2-7	TRBD1	TGTGCCAGCAGCTTCGGGACAGAATCCTACGAGCAGTACTTC	CASSFGTESYEQYF
TRBV30	few	TRBJ1-3	.	TGTGCCTGGACTGAGGGATACGGAAACACCATATATTTT	CAWTEGYGNTIYF
TRBV3-1/TRBV3-2	.	TRBJ1-4	.	TGTGCCAGCAGCCAAGAAACAGGGATCGGAAAACTGTTTTTT	CASSQETGIGKLFF
TRBV18	.	TRBJ1-2	.	TGTGCCAGCTCACCACCGTACAGGGAGGGTGGCTACACCTTC	CASSPPYREGGYTF
TRBV19	many	TRBJ1-5	TRBD1	TGTGCCAGTAGTATTGTGGGACAGGCGCATCAGCCCCAGCATTTT	CASSIVGQAHQPQHF
TRBV27	once	TRBJ1-2	.	TGTGCCAGCAGGAACCCCATCGACACCGACTATGGCTACACCTTC	CASRNPIDTDYGYTF
TRBV14	.	TRBJ2-5	.	TGTGCCAGCAGTTTTGGAGGGCGAGAGACCCAGTACTTC	CASSFGGRETQYF
TRBV7-6	.	TRBJ2-3	TRBD2	TGTGCCAGCAGCTCAGGGACTAGCGGGGGCGCAACAGATACGCAGTATTTT	CASSSGTSGGATDTQYF
TRBV11-2	.	TRBJ1-1	.	TGTGCCAGCAGCCCCAGGGTAGGGATGCACACTGAAGCTTTCTTT	CASSPRVGMHTEAFF
TRBV15	.	TRBJ2-6	TRBD1	TGTGCCACCAGCAGGGAGAAGACAGGGTCTGGGGCCAACGTCCTGACTTTC	CATSREKTGSGANVLTF
TRBV30	.	TRBJ1-1	TRBD1	TGTGCCTGGCGCCGGGACAGCTATAAGGAAGCTTTCTTT	CAWRRDSYKEAFF
TRBV30	.	TRBJ2-2	TRBD2	TGTGCCTGGAGTGGGACTAGCCGAGACACCGGGGAGCTGTTTTTT	CAWSGTSRDTGELFF
TRBV19	.	TRBJ1-5	TRBD1	TGTGCCAGTAGTTCCGGACAGGGGGCGCTTGTTCAGCCCCAGCATTTT	CASSSGQGALVQPQHF
TRBV12-2	.	TRBJ2-7	.	TGTGCAAGTCGCTTAGTTAGCGGGGGGAATACCTACGAGCAGTACTTC	CASRLVSGGNTYEQYF
TRBV29-1	few	TRBJ1-5	TRBD1	TGCAGCGTAGCTAGGGACAGCGGGAGCAATCAGCCCCAGCATTTT	CSVARDSGSNQPQHF